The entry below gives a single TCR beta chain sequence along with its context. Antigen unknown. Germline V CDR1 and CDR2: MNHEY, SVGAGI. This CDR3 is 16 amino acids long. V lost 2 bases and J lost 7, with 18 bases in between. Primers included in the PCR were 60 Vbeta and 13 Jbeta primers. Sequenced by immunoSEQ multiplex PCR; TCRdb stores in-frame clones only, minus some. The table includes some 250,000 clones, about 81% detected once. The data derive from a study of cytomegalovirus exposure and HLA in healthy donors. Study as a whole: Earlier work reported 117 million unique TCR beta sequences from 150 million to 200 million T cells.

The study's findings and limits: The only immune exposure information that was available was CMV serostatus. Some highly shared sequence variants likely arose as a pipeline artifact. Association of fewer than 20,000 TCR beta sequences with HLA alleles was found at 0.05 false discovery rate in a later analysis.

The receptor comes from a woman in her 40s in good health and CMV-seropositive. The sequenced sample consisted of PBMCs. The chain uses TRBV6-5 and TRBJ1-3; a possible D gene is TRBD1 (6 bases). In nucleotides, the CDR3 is TGTGCCAGCAGTTACGGGACAAACCTGCCATCGAACACCATATATTTT. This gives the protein CASSYGTNLPSNTIYF.